A single sample gave rise to the 27 T cell receptor beta chains below, sequenced in a study of T cell responses to AZD1222 COVID-19 vaccine. Only in-frame clones appear in the TCRdb table, and some are missing; sequencing was by immunoSEQ multiplex PCR. This sample has over 85,000 clones, with 70% to 90% found just once. Sequencing was performed on peripheral blood, taken on day 0 of AZD1222 vaccination. All receptors derive from an adult in good health.

This chain joins TRBV2 and TRBJ2-1, with 7 bases identical to TRBD2. V lost 11 bases, J lost 8 bases, and 12 bases stayed unmatched. The germline CDR1 and CDR2 sequences are SNHLY and FYNNEI. This CDR3 spans 13 amino acids. DNA for the CDR3: TGTGCCTCCCAAGTGGGCGGGAGATATGAGCAGTTCTTC. It encodes CASQVGGRYEQFF.

This clone was seen only a few times. The chain links TRBV11-2 to TRBJ2-6; D call uncertain. This CDR3 region has 15 residues. Trimming removed 4 bases at V and 1 base at J, with 8 bases between. Germline lookup yields CDR1 SGHAT and CDR2 FQNNGV. CDR3 sequence reads: CASSSSGSGANVLTF. The CDR3 DNA sequence: TGTGCCAGCAGCTCCAGTGGTTCTGGGGCCAACGTCCTGACTTTC.

V gene TRBV2 combines with J gene TRBJ2-7; 10 bases match TRBD1. Germline V lookup: CDR1 SNHLY, CDR2 FYNNEI. The CDR3 consists of 14 residues. V lost 5 bases to trimming and J lost 4 bases; unmatched junction nucleotides: 5. The CDR3 loop is CASSTSDRGYEQYF. CDR3 in DNA: TGTGCCAGCAGTACCTCGGACAGGGGGTACGAGCAGTACTTC.

This clone was found a few times. The CDR3 DNA sequence: TGCGCCAGCAGCGCAGGGGACGGGGGCGCTTTCTTT. It encodes CASSAGDGGAFF. The chain employs TRBV4-1 and TRBJ1-1; TRBD1 is a possible D gene (6 bases). This CDR3 spans 12 amino acids. Trimming shortened V by 5 bases and J by 11 bases, and 15 bases separated the two germline ends. CDR1 and CDR2 from the germline V gene are MGHRA and YSYEKL.

This clone has a handful of counts. The J gene is TRBJ1-4, the V gene TRBV5-4, with D tentatively TRBD1 (5 bases). The V end was cut by 3 bases, the J end by 6 bases, with 18 bases between. The length of the CDR3 is 16 residues. Germline V gene lookup returns CDR1 SGHNT and CDR2 YYREEE (reference sequence). CDR3 amino acids: CASSSRSGAGDEKLFF. In nucleotides, the CDR3 is TGTGCCAGCAGCTCCCGGAGTGGGGCAGGAGATGAAAAACTGTTTTTT.

V is TRBV5-4 and J is TRBJ1-1; D is uncertain. Germline V gene sequence: CDR1 SGHNT, CDR2 YYREEE (reference sequence). Trimming took 0 bases from V and 11 from J, leaving 14 bases between them. The CDR3 runs 13 residues. DNA for the CDR3: TGTGCCAGCAGCTTGGCCGGTACCCCGGCGGCTTTCTTT. Encoded protein: CASSLAGTPAAFF.

The rearrangement links TRBV9 to TRBJ2-7; 8 positions agree with TRBD1. CDR3 length: 16 residues. Germline CDR1 SGDLS, CDR2 YYNGEE. J gave up 1 base and V 4 bases, and 10 bases lay outside the gene matches. In DNA form, the CDR3 reads TGTGCCAGCAGCCCTCGTTCGGGACAGGATTCCTACGAGCAGTACTTC. It translates to CASSPRSGQDSYEQYF. The entire variable domain, with the rest obtained from reference TRBV9 and TRBJ2-7, is as follows: DSGVTQTPKHLITATGQRVTLRCSPRSGDLSVYWYQQSLDQGLQFLIQYYNGEERAKGNILERFSAQQFPDLHSELNLSSLELGDSALYFCASSPRSGQDSYEQYFGPGTRLTVT.

This chain links TRBV12-3 or TRBV12-4 with TRBJ1-1; D is unclear. V lost 5 bases to trimming and J lost 0 bases, with 7 bases between them. The CDR3 covers 13 residues. CDR3: CASSPAVNTEAFF. The DNA for the CDR3 is TGTGCCAGCAGTCCCGCAGTGAACACTGAAGCTTTCTTT.

The chain carries TRBV19 and TRBJ1-5, with 9 bases matching TRBD1. CDR1 and CDR2 (germline): LNHDA, SQIVND (reference sequence). There are 14 residues in the CDR3. The trim removed 6 bases at V and 5 bases at J, leaving 5 bases unmatched. The CDR3 here is CASSPTGGDQPQHF. The CDR3 coding sequence is TGTGCCAGTAGCCCGACAGGGGGGGATCAGCCCCAGCATTTT.

This clone is a singleton in its sample. The rearrangement joins TRBV7-9 to TRBJ2-1, with D tentatively TRBD1 (6 bases). The CDR3 contains 12 residues. V gave up 5 bases and J gave up 7 bases, with 9 bases separating them. The germline V gene encodes CDR1 SEHNR and CDR2 FQNEAQ (reference sequence). The CDR3 here is CASSPQGNEQFF. The CDR3 DNA reads as TGTGCCAGCAGCCCGCAGGGGAATGAGCAGTTCTTC.

The V gene is TRBV7-2, the J gene TRBJ1-5; D perhaps matches TRBD1 (6 bases). V dropped 5 bases and J dropped 1 base, with 18 bases sitting between them. The germline gives CDR1 SGHTA, CDR2 FQGNSA. The CDR3 is made up of 17 amino acids. CDR3 bases: TGTGCCAGCAGCCCCCGTGGAGGGGGTCGGAGCAATCAGCCCCAGCATTTT. Translation gives CASSPRGGGRSNQPQHF.

The chain combines TRBV18 with TRBJ1-5, with D uncertain. Germline CDR1 and CDR2: KGHSH and LQKENI. V shed 8 bases and J shed 2 bases, with 10 bases lying between them. The CDR3 loop spans 13 amino acids. In DNA, the CDR3 is TGTGCCAGCCGATCGAGTCGCAATCAGCCCCAGCATTTT. It yields the protein CASRSSRNQPQHF.

The CDR3 spells CASSPVTSGNTIYF. The CDR3 region has the DNA TGTGCCAGTAGTCCCGTGACCTCTGGAAACACCATATATTTT. The genes are TRBV19 and TRBJ1-3; the D is unclear. CDR3 length equals 14 residues. The germline V gene encodes CDR1 LNHDA and CDR2 SQIVND (reference sequence). With 5 bases removed from V and 0 bases from J, the gap between germline ends came to 8 bases.

CDR3 sequence (DNA): TGTGCCAGCAGTTTACGGTCGGGCAGGGTGGTTCCCTCGAACACCGGGGAGCTGTTTTTT. It translates to CASSLRSGRVVPSNTGELFF. The chain uses TRBV28 and TRBJ2-2; the D gene is possibly TRBD1 (5 bases). V was trimmed by 2 bases and J by 0 bases, leaving 22 bases between them. CDR3 length: 20 residues. CDR1 is MDHEN and CDR2 is SYDVKM in the germline V gene. The variable domain in full, with the rest retrieved from reference TRBV28 and TRBJ2-2, is DVKVTQSSRYLVKRTGEKVFLECVQDMDHENMFWYRQDPGLGLRLIYFSYDVKMKEKGDIPEGYSVSREKKERFSLILESASTNQTSMYLCASSLRSGRVVPSNTGELFFGEGSRLTVL.

The chain joins TRBV27 to TRBJ1-1, with a tentative D call TRBD1 (5 bases). CDR1 MNHEY and CDR2 SMNVEV come from the germline V gene (reference sequence). Trimming cost V 6 bases and J 6 bases, with 20 bases left between them. CDR3 length: 15 amino acids. CDR3 bases: TGTGCCAGCAGCGCCTGGGCGCGCCTAGGGGCTGAAGCTTTCTTT. This codes for CASSAWARLGAEAFF.

The DNA of the CDR3 is TGTGCCAGCAGCCACCTAGACCAATCCTCAGATACGCAGTATTTT. This encodes CASSHLDQSSDTQYF. The chain combines TRBV3-1 (or the pseudogene TRBV3-2) with TRBJ2-3, with D hard to call. Germline lookup yields CDR1 LGHDT and CDR2 YNNKEL (reference sequence). Deletions cut 3 bases from V and 4 bases from J, with 14 bases between. CDR3 length: 15 residues.

This chain joins TRBV6-5 and TRBJ1-3; tentative D call: TRBD1 (5 bases). The CDR3 runs 15 residues. CDR1 and CDR2 from the germline V gene are MNHEY and SVGAGI. Trimming removed 5 bases at V and 0 bases at J, with 11 bases between. CDR3 in amino acids: CASSRQLSSGNTIYF. CDR3 DNA sequence: TGTGCCAGCAGTCGACAGCTATCCTCTGGAAACACCATATATTTT.

The chain couples TRBV19 to TRBJ1-5; 7 bases line up with TRBD1. After removal of 7 bases from V and 1 base from J, the junction contained 4 bases not matched to a gene. The CDR3 is 14 residues long. Germline V CDR1 and CDR2: LNHDA, SQIVND (reference sequence). CDR3 protein: CASTADRSNQPQHF. In DNA, the CDR3 is TGTGCCAGTACCGCGGACAGGAGCAATCAGCCCCAGCATTTT. Drawing the rest from reference TRBV19 and TRBJ1-5, the complete variable domain is DGGITQSPKYLFRKEGQNVTLSCEQNLNHDAMYWYRQDPGQGLRLIYYSQIVNDFQKGDIAEGYSVSREKKESFPLTVTSAQKNPTAFYLCASTADRSNQPQHFGDGTRLSIL.

The J gene is TRBJ1-5, the V gene TRBV19; possible D gene TRBD1, 6 bases. Trimming cost V 4 bases and J 3 bases, with 10 bases left between them. Looked up from germline, CDR1 is LNHDA and CDR2 is SQIVND (reference sequence). The CDR3 is 14 amino acids. The CDR3 bases are TGTGCCAGTAGTACCGACAGGAACAATCAGCCCCAGCATTTT. Translated: CASSTDRNNQPQHF.

The V call is TRBV5-1, the J call TRBJ1-3, with 8 bases fitting TRBD1. V trimming: 4 bases; J trimming: 0 bases; junction bases outside the gene matches: 15. Germline lookup yields CDR1 SGHRS and CDR2 YFSETQ. The CDR3 has 19 amino acids. In DNA form, the CDR3 reads TGCGCCAGCAGCCCGGACAGGGACCAAGACCTCTACTCTGGAAACACCATATATTTT. Encoded protein: CASSPDRDQDLYSGNTIYF.

J is TRBJ2-5 and V is TRBV30; tentatively, D is TRBD1 (6 bases). V gave up 3 bases and J gave up 4 bases, with 12 bases separating them. The germline CDR1 and CDR2 sequences are GTSNPN and SVGIG (reference sequence). The CDR3 consists of 13 residues. The CDR3 nucleotides are TGTGCCTGGAGAGCCAAGGGGGTAGAGACCCAGTACTTC. This translates into CAWRAKGVETQYF.

The chain has TRBV18 and TRBJ1-5; maybe TRBD1 (5 bases). Germline CDR1 reads KGHSH; CDR2 reads LQKENI. The CDR3 loop spans 15 amino acids. Trimming removed 3 bases from V and 0 bases from J, with 9 bases in between. CDR3 DNA: TGTGCCAGCTCACCGGGGCAGGATAGCAATCAGCCCCAGCATTTT. Protein sequence: CASSPGQDSNQPQHF.

The chain links TRBV24-1 to TRBJ1-2; D uncertain. Trimming cost V 6 bases and J 8 bases, with 3 bases left between them. The CDR3 length is 9 residues. CDR1 and CDR2 (germline): KGHDR, SFDVKD. CDR3 sequence: CATSTGYTF. DNA for the CDR3: TGTGCCACCAGTACGGGCTACACCTTC.

The table lists this clone with a count of one. The chain is built from TRBV11-2 and TRBJ2-7; D is possibly TRBD1 (5 bases). The CDR3 contains 15 residues. Germline V lookup: CDR1 SGHAT, CDR2 FQNNGV. V lost 5 bases to trimming and J lost 3 bases, with 17 bases between them. This CDR3 reads CASSPRNSGHYEQYF. CDR3 in DNA: TGTGCCAGCAGCCCGCGAAACTCAGGACACTACGAGCAGTACTTC.

The gene calls are TRBV28 and TRBJ1-3, with D unresolved. Trimming took off 6 bases at V and 0 bases at J, with 12 bases between the two ends. Germline V gene sequence: CDR1 MDHEN, CDR2 SYDVKM. The CDR3 totals 15 residues. CDR3 amino acids: CASSFWRVSGNTIYF. In nucleotides, the CDR3 is TGTGCCAGCAGCTTTTGGCGGGTCTCTGGAAACACCATATATTTT.

V gene TRBV19 combines with J gene TRBJ1-4; 7 positions agree with TRBD1. The CDR3 extends over 14 amino acids. Germline assignment: CDR1 LNHDA and CDR2 SQIVND (reference sequence). J gave up 4 bases and V 5 bases, and 4 bases lay outside the gene matches. The CDR3 here is CASSLRQGNEKLFF. CDR3 coding DNA: TGTGCCAGTAGTCTCAGACAGGGTAATGAAAAACTGTTTTTT.

The V and J genes are TRBV6-5 and TRBJ1-1; D not resolved. The V end was cut by 8 bases, the J end by 1 base, with 8 bases between. The CDR3 has 12 residues. CDR1 is MNHEY and CDR2 is SVGAGI in the germline V gene. The CDR3 loop is CASGRKNTEAFF. DNA of the CDR3: TGTGCCAGCGGACGGAAGAACACTGAAGCTTTCTTT.